The clone carrying this TCR beta chain is a singleton in its sample. The CDR3 has 13 amino acids. Trimming took off 8 bases at V and 3 bases at J, with 13 bases between the two ends. The data stem from a study of blood T cell repertoires in COVID-19. Assay used: immunoSEQ multiplex PCR; TCRdb lists only in-frame clones, some missing. This sample has about 76,000 clones; 90% to 95% occur once, and the top ten carry 5.8%. The chain employs TRBV12-3 or TRBV12-4 and TRBJ1-1, with a possible D match to TRBD1 (5 bases). The source of this sequence is a human donor in a cohort sampled during active COVID-19. Sequenced: peripheral blood. For the CDR3, the DNA is TGTGCCAGCCTCGGGACTGCCCACACTGAAGCTTTCTTT. Protein sequence: CASLGTAHTEAFF.